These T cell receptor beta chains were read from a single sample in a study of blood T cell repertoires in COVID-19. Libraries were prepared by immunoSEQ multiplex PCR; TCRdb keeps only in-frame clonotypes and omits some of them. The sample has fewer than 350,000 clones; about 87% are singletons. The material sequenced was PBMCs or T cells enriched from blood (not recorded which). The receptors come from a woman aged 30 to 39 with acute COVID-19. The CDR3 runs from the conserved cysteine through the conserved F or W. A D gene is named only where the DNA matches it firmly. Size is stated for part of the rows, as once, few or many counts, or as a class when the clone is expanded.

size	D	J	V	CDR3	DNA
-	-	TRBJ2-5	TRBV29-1	CSAGLGGETQYF	TGCAGCGCCGGGCTTGGGGGGGAGACCCAGTACTTC
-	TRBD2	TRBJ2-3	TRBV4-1	CASSQVYTAGSTDTQYF	TGCGCCAGCAGCCAAGTTTATACAGCGGGAAGCACAGATACGCAGTATTTT
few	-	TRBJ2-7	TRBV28	CASSSLYEQYF	TGTGCCAGCAGTTCCCTGTACGAGCAGTACTTC
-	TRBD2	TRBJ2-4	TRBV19	CASSIIGDGRAKNIQYF	TGTGCCAGTAGTATCATCGGCGACGGGAGGGCCAAAAACATTCAGTACTTC
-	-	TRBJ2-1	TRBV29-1	CSVELSYNEQFF	TGCAGCGTTGAACTCTCGTACAATGAGCAGTTCTTC
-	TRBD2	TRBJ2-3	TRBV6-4	CASTHIGTSNTDTQYF	TGTGCCAGCACTCACATTGGGACTAGCAACACAGATACGCAGTATTTT
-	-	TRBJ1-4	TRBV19	CASSLGGGEKLFF	TGTGCCAGTAGTCTCGGGGGAGGTGAAAAACTGTTTTTT
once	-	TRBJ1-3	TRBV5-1	CASSLVSGLGNTIYF	TGCGCCAGCAGCTTGGTATCCGGGTTGGGAAACACCATATATTTT
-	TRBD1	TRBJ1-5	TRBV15	CATSTLGQGDNQPQHF	TGTGCCACCAGCACACTAGGACAGGGAGACAATCAGCCCCAGCATTTT
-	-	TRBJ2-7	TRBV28	CASSYPRYEQYF	TGTGCCAGCAGTTATCCGCGCTACGAGCAGTACTTC
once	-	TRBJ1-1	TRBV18	CASSPPKGVNTEAFF	TGTGCCAGCTCACCACCGAAGGGGGTAAACACTGAAGCTTTCTTT
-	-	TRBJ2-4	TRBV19	CASKGVTKNIQYF	TGTGCCAGTAAGGGGGTAACCAAAAACATTCAGTACTTC
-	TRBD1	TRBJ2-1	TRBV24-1	CATSDLGQGLNEQFF	TGTGCCACCAGTGATTTGGGACAGGGCCTCAATGAGCAGTTCTTC
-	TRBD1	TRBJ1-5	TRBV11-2	CASSFGQGGQPQHF	TGTGCCAGCAGCTTCGGACAGGGAGGACAGCCCCAGCATTTT
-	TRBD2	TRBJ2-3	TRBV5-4	CASSPGLESTDTQYF	TGTGCCAGCAGCCCGGGACTAGAAAGCACAGATACGCAGTATTTT
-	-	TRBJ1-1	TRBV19	CASSMGSAWGAEAFF	TGTGCCAGTAGTATGGGTTCTGCTTGGGGCGCTGAAGCTTTCTTT
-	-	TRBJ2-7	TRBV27	CASSFGVGYEQYF	TGTGCCAGCAGTTTCGGAGTTGGATACGAGCAGTACTTC
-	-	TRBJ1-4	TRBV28	CASSPGPTLQGFSEKLFF	TGTGCCAGCAGTCCGGGGCCTACTTTACAGGGTTTTAGCGAAAAACTGTTTTTT
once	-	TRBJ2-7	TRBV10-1	CASSEFGTVDRVYEQYF	TGCGCCAGCAGTGAGTTTGGTACCGTGGACAGAGTCTACGAGCAGTACTTC
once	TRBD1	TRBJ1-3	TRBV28	CASSPIGTGDSGNTIYF	TGTGCCAGCAGCCCTATAGGGACAGGAGACTCTGGAAACACCATATATTTT
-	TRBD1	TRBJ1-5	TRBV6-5	CASSPGQENQPQHF	TGTGCCAGCAGTCCCGGACAGGAAAATCAGCCCCAGCATTTT
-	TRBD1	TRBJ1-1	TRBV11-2	CASSLGQGSRTEAFF	TGTGCCAGCAGCTTAGGACAGGGGAGTCGAACTGAAGCTTTCTTT
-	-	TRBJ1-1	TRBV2	CARTGQGGTEAFF	TGTGCCAGAACGGGACAAGGTGGGACTGAAGCTTTCTTT
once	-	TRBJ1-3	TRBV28	CASRPREGTISGNTIYF	TGTGCCAGCAGGCCGCGGGAGGGGACGATCTCTGGAAACACCATATATTTT
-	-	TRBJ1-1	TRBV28	CASSLVQEGTEAFF	TGTGCCAGCAGTTTAGTTCAGGAGGGCACTGAAGCTTTCTTT
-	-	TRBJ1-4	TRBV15	CATSRDGSGEKLFF	TGTGCCACCAGCAGAGATGGGAGCGGTGAAAAACTGTTTTTT
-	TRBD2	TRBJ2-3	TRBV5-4	CASSLGPSGSPTDTQYF	TGTGCCAGCAGCTTGGGGCCTAGCGGGAGTCCCACAGATACGCAGTATTTT
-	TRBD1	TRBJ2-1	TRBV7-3	CASSYDRDYNEQFF	TGTGCCAGCAGCTATGACAGGGACTACAATGAGCAGTTCTTC
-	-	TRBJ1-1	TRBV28	CASSPGHNTEAFF	TGTGCCAGCAGTCCAGGACACAACACTGAAGCTTTCTTT
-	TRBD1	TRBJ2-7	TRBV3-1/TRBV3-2	CASSPRPGQGFYEQYF	TGTGCCAGCAGCCCTCGTCCGGGACAGGGTTTTTACGAGCAGTACTTC
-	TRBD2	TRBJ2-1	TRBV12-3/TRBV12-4	CASSYSGRGEQFF	TGTGCCAGCAGTTATAGCGGGAGGGGTGAGCAGTTCTTC
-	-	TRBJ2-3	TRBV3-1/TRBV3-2	CASRDGSLHTDTQYF	TGTGCCAGCAGGGATGGGAGTCTGCACACAGATACGCAGTATTTT
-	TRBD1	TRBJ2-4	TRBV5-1	CASSLEAGTGVDIQYF	TGCGCCAGCAGCTTGGAGGCCGGGACAGGGGTGGACATTCAGTACTTC
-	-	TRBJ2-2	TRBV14	CASNQGQDTPRNTGELFF	TGTGCCAGCAACCAAGGTCAGGACACCCCTAGAAACACCGGGGAGCTGTTTTTT
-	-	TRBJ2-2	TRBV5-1	CASSWNRLFWANTGELFF	TGCGCCAGCAGCTGGAACCGACTTTTTTGGGCGAACACCGGGGAGCTGTTTTTT
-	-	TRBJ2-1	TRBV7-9	CASSKEQGFEQFF	TGTGCCAGCAGCAAAGAACAGGGTTTTGAGCAGTTCTTC
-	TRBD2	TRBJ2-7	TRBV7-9	CASSLVGLAGSEQYF	TGTGCCAGCAGCTTAGTAGGGCTAGCGGGGTCCGAGCAGTACTTC
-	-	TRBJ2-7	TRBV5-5	CASSLYRAHEQYF	TGTGCCAGCAGCTTATACAGGGCACACGAGCAGTACTTC
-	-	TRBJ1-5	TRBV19	CASSPTGGGPQHF	TGTGCCAGTAGTCCAACCGGGGGGGGGCCCCAGCATTTT
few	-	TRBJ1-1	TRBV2	CASSDTSEAFF	TGTGCCAGCAGTGACACTTCCGAAGCTTTCTTT
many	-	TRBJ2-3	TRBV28	CASNIEGVGTDTQYF	TGTGCCAGCAATATTGAAGGGGTCGGCACAGATACGCAGTATTTT